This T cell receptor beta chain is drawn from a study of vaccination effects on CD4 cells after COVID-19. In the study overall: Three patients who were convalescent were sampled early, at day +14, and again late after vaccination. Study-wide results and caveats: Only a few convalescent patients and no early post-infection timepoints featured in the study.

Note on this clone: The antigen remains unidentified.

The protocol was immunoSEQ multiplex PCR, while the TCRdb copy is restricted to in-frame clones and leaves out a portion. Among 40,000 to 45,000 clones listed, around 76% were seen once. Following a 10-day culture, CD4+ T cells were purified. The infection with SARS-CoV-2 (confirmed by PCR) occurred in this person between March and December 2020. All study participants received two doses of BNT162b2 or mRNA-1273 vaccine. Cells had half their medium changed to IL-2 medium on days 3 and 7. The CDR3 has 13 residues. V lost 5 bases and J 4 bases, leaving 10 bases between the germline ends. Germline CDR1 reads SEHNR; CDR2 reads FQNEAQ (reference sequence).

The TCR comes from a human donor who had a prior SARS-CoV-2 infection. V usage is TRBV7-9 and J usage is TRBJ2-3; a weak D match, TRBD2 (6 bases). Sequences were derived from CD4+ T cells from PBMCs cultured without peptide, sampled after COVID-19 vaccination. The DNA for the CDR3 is TGTGCCAGCAGCCGACGGGACTCAGATACGCAGTATTTT. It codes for CASSRRDSDTQYF.